This T cell receptor (beta chain) was found in a study of control samples from healthy donors and cancer patients. CDR1 PRHDT and CDR2 FYEKMQ come from the germline V gene (reference sequence). V shed 2 bases and J shed 2 bases, with 22 bases lying between them. The CDR3 sequence is 18 residues long. Measured with immunoSEQ multiplex PCR; TCRdb has only the in-frame clones, and not every one. The sample lists 100,000 to 150,000 clones; roughly 89% were seen once. Sequencing was done on a sample of PBMCs. This TCR derives from a man aged 45-60 years with head and neck cancer. V gene TRBV13 combines with J gene TRBJ2-7; possibly TRBD2 for D (6 bases). CDR3 protein: CASSLTGGTETPAYEQYF. Here the CDR3 DNA reads TGTGCCAGCAGCTTAACTGGCGGGACCGAGACCCCCGCCTACGAGCAGTACTTC.